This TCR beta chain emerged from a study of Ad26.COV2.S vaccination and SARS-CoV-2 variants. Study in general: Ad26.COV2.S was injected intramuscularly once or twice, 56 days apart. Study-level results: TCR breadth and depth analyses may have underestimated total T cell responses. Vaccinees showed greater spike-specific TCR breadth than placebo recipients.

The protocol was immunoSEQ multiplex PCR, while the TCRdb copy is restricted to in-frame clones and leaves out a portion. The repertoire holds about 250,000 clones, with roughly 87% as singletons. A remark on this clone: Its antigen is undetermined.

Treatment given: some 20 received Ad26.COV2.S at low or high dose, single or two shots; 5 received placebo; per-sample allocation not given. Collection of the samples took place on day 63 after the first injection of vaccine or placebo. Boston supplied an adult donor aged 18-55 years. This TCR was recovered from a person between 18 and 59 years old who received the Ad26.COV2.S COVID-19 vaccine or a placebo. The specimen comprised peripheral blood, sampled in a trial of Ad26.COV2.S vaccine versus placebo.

Here the CDR3 reads CASTPRGGFRWPQEPYEQYV. The CDR3, as DNA: TGTGCCAGCACCCCCAGAGGGGGGTTCCGGTGGCCCCAGGAACCATACGAGCAGTACGTC. The chain couples TRBV7-8 to TRBJ2-7; D possibly uses TRBD1 or TRBD2 (6 bases each). This CDR3 has 20 residues. In germline, CDR1 is SGHVS, CDR2 FQNEAQ. The germline V and J ends were trimmed by 7 bases and 4 bases, with 35 bases remaining between them.